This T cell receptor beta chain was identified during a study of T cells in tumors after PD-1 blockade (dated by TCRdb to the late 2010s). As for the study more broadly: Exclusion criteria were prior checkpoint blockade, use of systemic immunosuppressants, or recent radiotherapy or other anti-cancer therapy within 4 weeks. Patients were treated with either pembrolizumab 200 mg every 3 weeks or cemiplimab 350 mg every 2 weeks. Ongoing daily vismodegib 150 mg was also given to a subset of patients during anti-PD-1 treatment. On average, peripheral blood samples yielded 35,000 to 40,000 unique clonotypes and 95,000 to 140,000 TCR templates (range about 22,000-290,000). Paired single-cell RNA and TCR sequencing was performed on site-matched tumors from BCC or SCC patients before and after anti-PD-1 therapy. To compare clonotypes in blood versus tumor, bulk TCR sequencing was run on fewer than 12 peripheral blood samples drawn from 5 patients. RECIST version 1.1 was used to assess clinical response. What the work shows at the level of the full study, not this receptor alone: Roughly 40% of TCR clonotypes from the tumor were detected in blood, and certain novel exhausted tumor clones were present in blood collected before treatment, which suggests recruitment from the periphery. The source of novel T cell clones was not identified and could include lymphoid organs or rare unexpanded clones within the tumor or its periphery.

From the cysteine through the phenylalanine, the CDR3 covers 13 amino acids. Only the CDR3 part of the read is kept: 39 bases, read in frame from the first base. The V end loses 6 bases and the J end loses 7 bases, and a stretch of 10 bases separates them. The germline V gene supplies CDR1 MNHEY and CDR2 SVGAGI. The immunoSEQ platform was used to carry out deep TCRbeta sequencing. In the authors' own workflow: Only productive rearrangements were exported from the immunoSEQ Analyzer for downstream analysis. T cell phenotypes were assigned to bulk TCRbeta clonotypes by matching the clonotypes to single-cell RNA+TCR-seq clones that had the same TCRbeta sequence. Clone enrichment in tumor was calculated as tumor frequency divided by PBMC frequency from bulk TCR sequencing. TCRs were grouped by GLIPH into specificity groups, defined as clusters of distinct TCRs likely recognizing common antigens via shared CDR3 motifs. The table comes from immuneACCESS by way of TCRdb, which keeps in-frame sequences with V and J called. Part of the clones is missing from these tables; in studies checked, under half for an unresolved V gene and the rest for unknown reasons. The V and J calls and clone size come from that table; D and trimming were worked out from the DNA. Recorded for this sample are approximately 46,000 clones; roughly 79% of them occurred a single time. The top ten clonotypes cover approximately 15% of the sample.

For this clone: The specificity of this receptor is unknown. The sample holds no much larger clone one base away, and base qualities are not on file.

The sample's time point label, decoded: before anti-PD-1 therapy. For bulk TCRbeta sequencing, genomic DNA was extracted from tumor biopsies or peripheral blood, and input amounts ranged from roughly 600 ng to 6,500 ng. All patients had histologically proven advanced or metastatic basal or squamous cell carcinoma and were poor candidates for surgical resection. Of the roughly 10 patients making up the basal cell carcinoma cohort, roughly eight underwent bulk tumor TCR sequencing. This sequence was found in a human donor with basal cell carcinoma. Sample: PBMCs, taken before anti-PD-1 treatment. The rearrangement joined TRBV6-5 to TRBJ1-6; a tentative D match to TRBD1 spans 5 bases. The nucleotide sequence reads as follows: TGTGCCAGCAGCCTAGGGGTCAATTCACCCCTCCACTTT. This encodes CASSLGVNSPLHF.